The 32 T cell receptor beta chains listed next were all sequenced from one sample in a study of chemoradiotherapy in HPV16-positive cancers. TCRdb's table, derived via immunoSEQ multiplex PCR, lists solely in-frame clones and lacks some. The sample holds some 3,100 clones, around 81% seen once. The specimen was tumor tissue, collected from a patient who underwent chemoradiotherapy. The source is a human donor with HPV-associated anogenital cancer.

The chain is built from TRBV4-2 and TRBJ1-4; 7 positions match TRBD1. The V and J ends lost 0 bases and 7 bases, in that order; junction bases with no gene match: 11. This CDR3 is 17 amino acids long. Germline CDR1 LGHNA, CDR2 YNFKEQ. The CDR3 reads CASSQDLLPRGFEKLFF. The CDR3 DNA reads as TGTGCCAGCAGCCAAGATCTTCTCCCCAGGGGGTTTGAAAAACTGTTTTTT.

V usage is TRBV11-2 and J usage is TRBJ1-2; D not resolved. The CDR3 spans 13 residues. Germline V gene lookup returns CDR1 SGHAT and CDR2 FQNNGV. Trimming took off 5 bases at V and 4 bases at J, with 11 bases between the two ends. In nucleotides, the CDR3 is TGTGCCAGCAGCCCGGACTTCTTCTATGGCTACACCTTC. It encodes CASSPDFFYGYTF.

The CDR3 nucleotides are TGTGCCATCAGTGAAGGTCTAGCGGGGGGGCTTCGGGAGACCCAGTACTTC. It is translated as CAISEGLAGGLRETQYF. The rearrangement links TRBV10-3 to TRBJ2-5; 12 nucleotides agree with TRBD2. V gave up 3 bases and J gave up 5 bases; unmatched junction bases: 10. CDR1 and CDR2 (germline): ENHRY, SYGVKD. The CDR3 totals 17 residues.

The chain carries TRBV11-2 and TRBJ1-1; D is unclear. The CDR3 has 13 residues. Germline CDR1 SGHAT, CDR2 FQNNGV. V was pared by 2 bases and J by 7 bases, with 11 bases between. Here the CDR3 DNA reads TGTGCCAGCAGCTTAAGGTACGTCGGTGAAGCTTTCTTT. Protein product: CASSLRYVGEAFF.

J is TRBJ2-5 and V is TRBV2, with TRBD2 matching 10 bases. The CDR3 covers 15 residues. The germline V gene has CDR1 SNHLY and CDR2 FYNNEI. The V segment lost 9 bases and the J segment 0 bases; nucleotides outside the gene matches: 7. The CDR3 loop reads CARGSGGGYQETQYF. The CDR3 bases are TGTGCCAGAGGGAGCGGGGGGGGGTACCAAGAGACCCAGTACTTC.

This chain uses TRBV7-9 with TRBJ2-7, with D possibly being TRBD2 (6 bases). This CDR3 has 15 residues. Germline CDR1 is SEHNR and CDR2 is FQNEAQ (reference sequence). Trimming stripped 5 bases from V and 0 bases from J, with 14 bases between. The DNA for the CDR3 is TGTGCCAGCAGCCTCGGGACTGCCTACTCCTACGAGCAGTACTTC. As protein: CASSLGTAYSYEQYF. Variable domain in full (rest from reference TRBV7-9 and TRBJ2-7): DTGVSQNPRHKITKRGQNVTFRCDPISEHNRLYWYRQTLGQGPEFLTYFQNEAQLEKSRLLSDRFSAERPKGSFSTLEIQRTEQGDSAMYLCASSLGTAYSYEQYFGPGTRLTVT.

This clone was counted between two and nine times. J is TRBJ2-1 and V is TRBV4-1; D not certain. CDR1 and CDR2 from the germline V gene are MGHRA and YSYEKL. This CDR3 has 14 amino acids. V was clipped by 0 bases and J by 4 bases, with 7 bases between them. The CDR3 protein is CASSQDQSYNEQFF. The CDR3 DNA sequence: TGCGCCAGCAGCCAAGATCAGTCGTACAATGAGCAGTTCTTC.

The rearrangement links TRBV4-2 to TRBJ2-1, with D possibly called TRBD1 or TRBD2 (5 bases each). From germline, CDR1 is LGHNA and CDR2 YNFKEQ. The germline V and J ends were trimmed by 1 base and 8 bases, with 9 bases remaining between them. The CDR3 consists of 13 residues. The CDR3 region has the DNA TGTGCCAGCAGCCAAGGGGGGAGCGATGAGCAGTTCTTC. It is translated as CASSQGGSDEQFF.

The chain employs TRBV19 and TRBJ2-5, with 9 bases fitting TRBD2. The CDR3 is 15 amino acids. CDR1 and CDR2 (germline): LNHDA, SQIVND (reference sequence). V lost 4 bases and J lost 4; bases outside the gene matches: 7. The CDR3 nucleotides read TGTGCCAGTAGTACGATAGCGGGAGAAGGAGAGACCCAGTACTTC. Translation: CASSTIAGEGETQYF.

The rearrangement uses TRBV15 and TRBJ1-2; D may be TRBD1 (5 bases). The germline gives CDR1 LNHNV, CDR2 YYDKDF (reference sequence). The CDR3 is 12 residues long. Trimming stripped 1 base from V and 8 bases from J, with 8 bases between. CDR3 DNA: TGTGCCACCAGCAGAGGGGGCCGGGGCTACACCTTC. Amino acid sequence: CATSRGGRGYTF.

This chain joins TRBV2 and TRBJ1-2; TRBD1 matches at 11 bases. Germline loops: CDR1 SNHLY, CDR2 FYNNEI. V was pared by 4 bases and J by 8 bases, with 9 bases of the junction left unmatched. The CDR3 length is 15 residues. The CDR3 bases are TGTGCCAGCAGTGCTTTCGGACAGGGGGCGCGGGGCTACACCTTC. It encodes CASSAFGQGARGYTF.

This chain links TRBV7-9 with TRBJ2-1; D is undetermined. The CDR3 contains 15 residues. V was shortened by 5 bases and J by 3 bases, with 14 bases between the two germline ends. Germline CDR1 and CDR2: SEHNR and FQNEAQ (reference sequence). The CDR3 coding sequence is TGTGCCAGCAGCAAATGGTCGGTTTACTACAATGAGCAGTTCTTC. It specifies CASSKWSVYYNEQFF. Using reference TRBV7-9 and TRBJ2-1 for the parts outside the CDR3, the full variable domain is DTGVSQNPRHKITKRGQNVTFRCDPISEHNRLYWYRQTLGQGPEFLTYFQNEAQLEKSRLLSDRFSAERPKGSFSTLEIQRTEQGDSAMYLCASSKWSVYYNEQFFGPGTRLTVL.

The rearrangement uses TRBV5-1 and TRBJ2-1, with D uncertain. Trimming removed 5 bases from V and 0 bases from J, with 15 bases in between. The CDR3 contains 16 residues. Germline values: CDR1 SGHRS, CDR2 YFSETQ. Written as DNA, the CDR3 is TGCGCCAGCAGTCTACGGGTGACTGACTCCTACAATGAGCAGTTCTTC. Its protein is CASSLRVTDSYNEQFF.

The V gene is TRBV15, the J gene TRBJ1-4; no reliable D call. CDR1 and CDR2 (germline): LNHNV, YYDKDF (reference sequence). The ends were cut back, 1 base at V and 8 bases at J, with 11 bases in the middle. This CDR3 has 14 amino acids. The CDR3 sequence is CATSRGLREEKLFF. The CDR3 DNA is TGTGCCACCAGCAGAGGATTGAGGGAAGAAAAACTGTTTTTT.

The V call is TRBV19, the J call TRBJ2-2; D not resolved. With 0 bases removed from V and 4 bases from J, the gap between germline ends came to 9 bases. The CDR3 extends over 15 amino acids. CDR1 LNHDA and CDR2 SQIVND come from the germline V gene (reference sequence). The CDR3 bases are TGTGCCAGTAGTATAGAGGGGAAGCGCACCGGGGAGCTGTTTTTT. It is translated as CASSIEGKRTGELFF.

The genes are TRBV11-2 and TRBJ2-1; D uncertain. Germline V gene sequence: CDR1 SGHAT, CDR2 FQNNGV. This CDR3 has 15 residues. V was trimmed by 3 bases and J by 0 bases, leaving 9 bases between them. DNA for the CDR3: TGTGCCAGCAGCTTCTGGGGTTACTCCTACAATGAGCAGTTCTTC. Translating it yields CASSFWGYSYNEQFF.

The CDR3 nucleotides are TGTGCCACCACAGCCGGGACGGGTCAATACAATGAGCAGTTCTTC. Translated, it gives CATTAGTGQYNEQFF. J is TRBJ2-1 and V is TRBV10-3; tentatively, D is TRBD1 or TRBD2 (5 bases each). CDR3 size: 15 residues. The germline V and J ends were trimmed by 10 bases and 4 bases, with 20 bases remaining between them. The germline gives CDR1 ENHRY, CDR2 SYGVKD.

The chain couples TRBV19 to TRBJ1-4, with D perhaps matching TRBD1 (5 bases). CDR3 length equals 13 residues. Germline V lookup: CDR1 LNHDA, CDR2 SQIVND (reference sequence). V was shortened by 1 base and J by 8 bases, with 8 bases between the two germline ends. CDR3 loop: CASSIGQREKLFF. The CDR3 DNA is TGTGCCAGTAGTATAGGACAGAGGGAAAAACTGTTTTTT.

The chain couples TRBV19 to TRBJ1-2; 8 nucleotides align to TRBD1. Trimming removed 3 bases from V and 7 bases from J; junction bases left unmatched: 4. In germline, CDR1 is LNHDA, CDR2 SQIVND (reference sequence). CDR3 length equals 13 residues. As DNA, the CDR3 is TGTGCCAGTAGTATCCAGGGGGCGCCTGGCTACACCTTC. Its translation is CASSIQGAPGYTF.

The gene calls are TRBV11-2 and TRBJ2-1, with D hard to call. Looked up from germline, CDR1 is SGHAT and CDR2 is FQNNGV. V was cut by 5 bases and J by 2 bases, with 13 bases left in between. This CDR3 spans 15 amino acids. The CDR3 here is CASSLPKGPYNEQFF. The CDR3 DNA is TGTGCCAGCAGCCTCCCCAAGGGCCCCTACAATGAGCAGTTCTTC.

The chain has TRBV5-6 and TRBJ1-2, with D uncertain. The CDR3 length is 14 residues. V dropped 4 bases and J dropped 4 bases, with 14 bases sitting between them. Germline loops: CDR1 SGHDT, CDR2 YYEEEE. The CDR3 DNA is TGTGCCAGCAGCCCACCGTTTAGCGGCTATGGCTACACCTTC. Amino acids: CASSPPFSGYGYTF.

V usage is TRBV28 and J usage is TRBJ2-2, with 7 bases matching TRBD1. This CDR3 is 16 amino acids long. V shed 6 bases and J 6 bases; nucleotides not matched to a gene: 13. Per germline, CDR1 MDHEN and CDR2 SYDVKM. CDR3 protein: CASSPGTAFISGELFF. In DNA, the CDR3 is TGTGCCAGCAGCCCTGGGACAGCTTTCATCTCCGGGGAGCTGTTTTTT.

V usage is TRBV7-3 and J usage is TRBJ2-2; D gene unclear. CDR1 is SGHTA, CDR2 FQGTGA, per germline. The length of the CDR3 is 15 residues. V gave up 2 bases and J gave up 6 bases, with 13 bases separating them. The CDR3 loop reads CASSLDGRSAGELFF. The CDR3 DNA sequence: TGTGCCAGCAGCTTAGATGGTCGTTCGGCCGGGGAGCTGTTTTTT.

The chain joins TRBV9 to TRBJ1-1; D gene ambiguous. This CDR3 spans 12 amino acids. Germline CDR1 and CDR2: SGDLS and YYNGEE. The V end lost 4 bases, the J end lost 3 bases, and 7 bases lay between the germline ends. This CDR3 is CASSPEDTEAFF. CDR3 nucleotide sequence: TGTGCCAGCAGCCCCGAGGACACTGAAGCTTTCTTT.

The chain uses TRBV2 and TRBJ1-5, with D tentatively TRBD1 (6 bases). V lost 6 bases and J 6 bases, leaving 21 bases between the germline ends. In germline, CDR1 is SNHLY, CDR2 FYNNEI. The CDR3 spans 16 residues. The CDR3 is CASSPWRQESRQPQHF. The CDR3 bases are TGTGCCAGCAGCCCCTGGCGACAGGAATCTCGTCAGCCCCAGCATTTT.

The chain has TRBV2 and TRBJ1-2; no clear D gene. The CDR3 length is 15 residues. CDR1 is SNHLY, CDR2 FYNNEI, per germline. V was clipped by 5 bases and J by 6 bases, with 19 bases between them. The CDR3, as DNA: TGTGCCAGCAGTCCGAAATCGTATGTGGTAGATGGCTACACCTTC. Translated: CASSPKSYVVDGYTF.

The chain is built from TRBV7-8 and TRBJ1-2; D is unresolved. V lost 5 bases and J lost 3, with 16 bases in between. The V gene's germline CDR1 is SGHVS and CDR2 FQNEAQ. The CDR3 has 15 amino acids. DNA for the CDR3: TGTGCCAGCAGCATTCTCCCAAGGGCGGACTATGGCTACACCTTC. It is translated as CASSILPRADYGYTF.

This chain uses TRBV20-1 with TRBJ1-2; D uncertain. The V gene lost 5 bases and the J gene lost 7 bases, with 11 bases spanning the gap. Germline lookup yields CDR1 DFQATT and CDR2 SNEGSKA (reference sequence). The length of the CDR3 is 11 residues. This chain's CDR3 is CSAGGVGGYTF. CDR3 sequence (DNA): TGCAGTGCTGGCGGGGTAGGTGGCTACACCTTC.

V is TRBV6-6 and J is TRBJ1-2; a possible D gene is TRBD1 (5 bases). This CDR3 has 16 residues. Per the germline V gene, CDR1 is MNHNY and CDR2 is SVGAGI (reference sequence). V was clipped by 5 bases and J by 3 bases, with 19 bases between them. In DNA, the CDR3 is TGTGCCAGCAGTCTGGACCAGATCGGGGCGCACTATGGCTACACCTTC. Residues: CASSLDQIGAHYGYTF.

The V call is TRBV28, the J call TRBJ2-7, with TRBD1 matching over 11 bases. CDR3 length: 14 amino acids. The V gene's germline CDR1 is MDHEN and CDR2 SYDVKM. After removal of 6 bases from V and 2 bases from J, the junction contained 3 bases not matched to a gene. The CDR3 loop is CASRRGQGAYEQYF. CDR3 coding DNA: TGTGCCAGCAGACGGGGACAGGGGGCCTACGAGCAGTACTTC.

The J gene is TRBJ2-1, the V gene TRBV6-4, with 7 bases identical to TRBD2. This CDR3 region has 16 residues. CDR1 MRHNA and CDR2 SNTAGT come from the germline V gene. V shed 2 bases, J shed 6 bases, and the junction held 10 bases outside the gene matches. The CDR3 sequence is CASSDEFTGGPNEQFF. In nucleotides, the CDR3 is TGTGCCAGCAGTGACGAGTTTACGGGAGGTCCCAATGAGCAGTTCTTC.

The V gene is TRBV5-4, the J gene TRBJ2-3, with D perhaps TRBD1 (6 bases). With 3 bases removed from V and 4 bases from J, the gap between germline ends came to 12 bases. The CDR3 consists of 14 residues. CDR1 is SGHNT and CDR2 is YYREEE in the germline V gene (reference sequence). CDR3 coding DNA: TGTGCCAGCAGCTCGAACAGGGACGCAGATACGCAGTATTTT. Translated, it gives CASSSNRDADTQYF. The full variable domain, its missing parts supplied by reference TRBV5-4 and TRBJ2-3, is ETGVTQSPTHLIKTRGQQVTLRCSSQSGHNTVSWYQQALGQGPQFIFQYYREEENGRGNFPPRFSGLQFPNYSSELNVNALELDDSALYLCASSSNRDADTQYFGPGTRLTVL.